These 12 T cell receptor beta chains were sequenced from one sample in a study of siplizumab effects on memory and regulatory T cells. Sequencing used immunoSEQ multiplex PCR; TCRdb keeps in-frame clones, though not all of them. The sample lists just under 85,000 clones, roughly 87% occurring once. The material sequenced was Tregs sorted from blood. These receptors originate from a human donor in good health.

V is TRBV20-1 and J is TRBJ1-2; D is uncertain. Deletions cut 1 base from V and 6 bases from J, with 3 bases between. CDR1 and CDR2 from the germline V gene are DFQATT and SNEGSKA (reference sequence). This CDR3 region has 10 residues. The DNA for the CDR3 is TGCAGTGCTAGAGCGAATGGCTACACCTTC. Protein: CSARANGYTF.

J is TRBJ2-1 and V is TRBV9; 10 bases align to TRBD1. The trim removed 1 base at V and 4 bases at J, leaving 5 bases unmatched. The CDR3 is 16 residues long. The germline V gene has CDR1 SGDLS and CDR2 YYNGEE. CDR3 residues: CASSVRGDRGYNEQFF. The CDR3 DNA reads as TGTGCCAGCAGCGTACGTGGGGACAGGGGTTACAATGAGCAGTTCTTC.

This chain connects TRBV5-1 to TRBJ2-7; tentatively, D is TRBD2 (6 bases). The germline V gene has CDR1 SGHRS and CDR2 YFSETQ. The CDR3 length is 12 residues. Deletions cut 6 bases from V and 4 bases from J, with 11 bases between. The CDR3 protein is CASTGGGYEQYF. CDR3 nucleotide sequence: TGCGCCAGCACGGGTGGAGGGTACGAGCAGTACTTC.

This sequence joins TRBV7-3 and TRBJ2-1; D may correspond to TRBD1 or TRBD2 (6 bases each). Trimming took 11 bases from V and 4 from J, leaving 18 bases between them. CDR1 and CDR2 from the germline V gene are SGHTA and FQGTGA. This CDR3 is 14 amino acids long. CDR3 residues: CAPRRGARYNEQFF. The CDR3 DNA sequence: TGTGCCCCTAGAAGGGGGGCCAGGTACAATGAGCAGTTCTTC.

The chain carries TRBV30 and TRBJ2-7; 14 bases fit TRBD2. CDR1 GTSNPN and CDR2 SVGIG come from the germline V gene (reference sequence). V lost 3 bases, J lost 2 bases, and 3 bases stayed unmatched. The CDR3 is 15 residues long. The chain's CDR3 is CAWSTTSGGAYEQYF. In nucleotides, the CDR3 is TGTGCCTGGAGCACGACTAGCGGGGGGGCCTACGAGCAGTACTTC.

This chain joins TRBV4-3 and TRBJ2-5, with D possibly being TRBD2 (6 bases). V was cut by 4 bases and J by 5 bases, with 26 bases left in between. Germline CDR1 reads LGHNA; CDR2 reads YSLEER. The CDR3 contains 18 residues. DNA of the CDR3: TGCGCCAGCAGCCGCTTACAATCGTCCGGGCCCGCGGGGGAGACCCAGTACTTC. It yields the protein CASSRLQSSGPAGETQYF.

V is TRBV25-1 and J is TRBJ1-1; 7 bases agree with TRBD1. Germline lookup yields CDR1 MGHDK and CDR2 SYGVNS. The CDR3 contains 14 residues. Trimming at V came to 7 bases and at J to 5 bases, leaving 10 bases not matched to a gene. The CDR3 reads CASIPQGERTEAFF. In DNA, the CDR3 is TGTGCCAGCATCCCCCAGGGGGAGAGGACTGAAGCTTTCTTT.

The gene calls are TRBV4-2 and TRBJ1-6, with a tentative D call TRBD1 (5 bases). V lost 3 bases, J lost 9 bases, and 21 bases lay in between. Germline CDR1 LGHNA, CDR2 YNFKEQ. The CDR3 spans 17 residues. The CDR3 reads CASSHPQGGFSSSPLHF. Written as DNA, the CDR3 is TGTGCCAGCAGCCACCCCCAGGGAGGATTCAGCAGTTCACCCCTCCACTTT.

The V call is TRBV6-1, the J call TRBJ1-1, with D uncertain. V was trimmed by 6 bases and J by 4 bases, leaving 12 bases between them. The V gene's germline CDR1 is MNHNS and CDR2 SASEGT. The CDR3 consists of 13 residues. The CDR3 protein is CASRLHWGTEAFF. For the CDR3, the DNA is TGTGCCAGCAGATTACACTGGGGCACTGAAGCTTTCTTT.

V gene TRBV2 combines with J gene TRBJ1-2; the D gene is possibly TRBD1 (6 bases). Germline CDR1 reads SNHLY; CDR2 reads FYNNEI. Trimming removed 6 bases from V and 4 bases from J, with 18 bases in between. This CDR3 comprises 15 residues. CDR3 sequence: CASRNQIGGPYGYTF. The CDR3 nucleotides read TGTGCCAGCAGAAATCAAATAGGGGGACCCTATGGCTACACCTTC.

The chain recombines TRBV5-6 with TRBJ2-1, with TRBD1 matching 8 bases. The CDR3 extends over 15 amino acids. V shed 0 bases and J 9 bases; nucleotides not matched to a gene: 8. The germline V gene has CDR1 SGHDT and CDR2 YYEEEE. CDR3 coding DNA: TGTGCCAGCAGCTTGGGCTGGCAGGGGGCAGGTGAGCAGTTCTTC. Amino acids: CASSLGWQGAGEQFF.

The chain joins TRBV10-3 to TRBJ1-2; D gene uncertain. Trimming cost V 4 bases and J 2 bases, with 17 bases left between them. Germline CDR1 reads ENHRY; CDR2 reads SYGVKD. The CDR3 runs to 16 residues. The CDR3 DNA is TGTGCCATCAGTGGCCAAGTAGGGTTGGGGAACTATGGCTACACCTTC. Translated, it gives CAISGQVGLGNYGYTF.